The 31 T cell receptor beta chains reported below all come from one sample, sequenced in a study of early T cells in non-severe SARS-CoV-2 infection. TCRdb fed the 5' RACE reads into MiXCR, producing one record per CDR3 protein. The top ten hold 20% to 25% of the sample, which has around 47,000 distinct CDR3 sequences, around 10% seen once. Sequencing was carried out using whole blood. Receptor source: an adult who was a healthcare worker with PCR-confirmed SARS-CoV-2 infection or an uninfected control (not recorded which).

This clonotype was seen repeatedly, ten times or more. The chain employs TRBV28 and TRBJ1-2; perhaps TRBD1 as D (6 bases). The CDR3 has 16 residues. Trimming stripped 5 bases from V and 7 bases from J, with 23 bases between. CDR1 and CDR2 (germline): MDHEN, SYDVKM. The CDR3 region is CASSTHETGFGGGYTF. DNA for the CDR3: TGTGCCAGCAGTACGCACGAGACAGGATTCGGTGGTGGCTACACCTTC.

This clonotype was counted at least ten times. The V and J genes are TRBV4-2 and TRBJ1-4; 8 nucleotides align to TRBD1. The V gene end was trimmed by 0 bases and the J gene end by 7 bases; junction bases not matched to a gene: 7. This CDR3 is 16 amino acids long. The germline gives CDR1 LGHNA, CDR2 YNFKEQ. In DNA form, the CDR3 reads TGTGCCAGCAGCCAAGATGTGGGGACAGGTCGTGAAAAACTGTTTTTT. This codes for CASSQDVGTGREKLFF.

This clonotype was seen repeatedly, ten times or more. The chain employs TRBV7-2 and TRBJ1-1, with 9 bases fitting TRBD1. This CDR3 is built from 13 residues. CDR1 is SGHTA and CDR2 is FQGNSA in the germline V gene. With 5 bases clipped from V and 11 bases from J, the junction kept 9 bases outside the gene matches. CDR3 sequence: CASSPGQGRVAFF. The CDR3 nucleotides read TGTGCCAGCAGCCCGGGACAGGGTAGGGTCGCTTTCTTT.

The gene calls are TRBV5-4 and TRBJ2-5, with 7 bases identical to TRBD1. The CDR3 length is 14 residues. V trimming: 4 bases; J trimming: 2 bases; junction bases outside the gene matches: 5. Germline CDR1 reads SGHNT; CDR2 reads YYREEE (reference sequence). The CDR3: CASSPEGQQETQYF. The DNA for the CDR3 is TGTGCCAGCAGCCCCGAGGGACAGCAAGAGACCCAGTACTTC.

This chain joins TRBV7-3 and TRBJ2-1; TRBD2 is a possible D gene (5 bases). The CDR3 has 16 amino acids. The germline V gene has CDR1 SGHTA and CDR2 FQGTGA. Trimming stripped 4 bases from V and 4 bases from J, with 17 bases between. The CDR3 loop reads CASSSAPSGPYNEQFF. In DNA, the CDR3 is TGTGCCAGCAGCTCCGCCCCAAGCGGTCCTTACAATGAGCAGTTCTTC.

The chain employs TRBV29-1 and TRBJ2-1, with D possibly TRBD2 on 5 matching bases. CDR1 and CDR2 (germline): SQVTM, ANQGSEA. There are 13 residues in the CDR3. V dropped 4 bases and J dropped 8 bases, with 15 bases sitting between them. CDR3 nucleotide sequence: TGCAGCGTTGCCAGAGGGTCTCGGGATGAGCAGTTCTTC. This codes for CSVARGSRDEQFF.

This clonotype was seen more than once but under ten times. The chain joins TRBV7-9 to TRBJ2-1; 8 bases line up with TRBD2. This CDR3 is 15 amino acids long. Germline V gives CDR1 SEHNR, CDR2 FQNEAQ (reference sequence). The J segment lost 2 bases and the V segment lost 5 bases, leaving 5 bases of the junction unmatched. CDR3 amino acids: CASSLSGTPYNEQFF. The CDR3 nucleotides are TGTGCCAGCAGCCTTAGCGGGACCCCCTACAATGAGCAGTTCTTC.

The rearrangement uses TRBV5-1 and TRBJ2-7; D not certain. The CDR3 is made up of 13 amino acids. Germline loops: CDR1 SGHRS, CDR2 YFSETQ. Deletions cut 4 bases from V and 2 bases from J, with 10 bases between. The CDR3 DNA reads TGCGCCAGCAGCCACGACGGAGCCTACGAGCAGTACTTC. It codes for CASSHDGAYEQYF.

The chain has TRBV6-2 or TRBV6-3 and TRBJ2-2; the match to TRBD1 covers 7 bases. From germline, CDR1 is MNHEY and CDR2 SVGEGT. After removal of 6 bases from V and 2 bases from J, the junction contained 9 bases not matched to a gene. The CDR3 is made up of 16 amino acids. In nucleotides, the CDR3 is TGTGCCAGCAGCGCCAGGGGACAGCTAAACACCGGGGAGCTGTTTTTT. Encoded protein: CASSARGQLNTGELFF.

There are many counts of this clonotype. The chain combines TRBV4-1 with TRBJ2-5; 10 bases are a match to TRBD2. The CDR3 sequence is 16 residues long. CDR1 and CDR2 from the germline V gene are MGHRA and YSYEKL. After removal of 2 bases from V and 5 bases from J, the junction contained 8 bases not matched to a gene. The CDR3 region has the DNA TGCGCCAGCAGCCAAACTCTTAGCGGGAGGTTTGAGACCCAGTACTTC. Amino acid sequence: CASSQTLSGRFETQYF.

This clonotype was picked up many times. The rearrangement uses TRBV6-5 and TRBJ2-7; D perhaps matches TRBD1 (5 bases). Trimming shortened V by 11 bases and J by 2 bases, and 16 bases separated the two germline ends. Looked up from germline, CDR1 is MNHEY and CDR2 is SVGAGI. CDR3 length: 13 amino acids. The CDR3 loop is CAAHEAGTYEQYF. The CDR3 DNA is TGTGCCGCTCACGAGGCAGGGACCTACGAGCAGTACTTC.

With regard to this clonotype: This may come from a read error, since a much larger clone is one base off. This chain links TRBV19 with TRBJ2-1; D is perhaps TRBD1 or TRBD2 (6 bases each). The CDR3 spans 14 residues. CDR1 LNHDA and CDR2 SQIVND come from the germline V gene (reference sequence). V lost 10 bases and J 2 bases, leaving 15 bases between the germline ends. This chain's CDR3 is CATIGGGAYNEQFF. CDR3 DNA: TGTGCCACCATCGGGGGCGGCGCCTACAATGAGCAGTTCTTC.

J is TRBJ2-7 and V is TRBV7-9; 10 nucleotides align to TRBD2. The CDR3 contains 13 residues. Germline lookup yields CDR1 SEHNR and CDR2 FQNEAQ (reference sequence). J gave up 12 bases and V 1 base, and 6 bases lay outside the gene matches. The CDR3 loop is CASSLETSGLMYF. The CDR3 region has the DNA TGTGCCAGCAGCTTAGAGACTAGCGGGCTTATGTACTTC.

V gene TRBV30 combines with J gene TRBJ1-1, with D perhaps TRBD1 (5 bases). Trimming cost V 7 bases and J 5 bases, with 17 bases left between them. This CDR3 region has 13 residues. Germline V gene data show CDR1 as GTSNPN and CDR2 as SVGIG (reference sequence). The CDR3 loop is CAYHPQGVTEAFF. The CDR3 DNA reads TGTGCCTACCACCCCCAGGGCGTTACTGAAGCTTTCTTT.

This clonotype was observed a few times. The rearrangement joins TRBV7-3 to TRBJ2-5; maybe TRBD2 (5 bases). Germline CDR1 is SGHTA and CDR2 is FQGTGA. This CDR3 comprises 13 residues. V gave up 4 bases and J gave up 3 bases, with 9 bases separating them. CDR3 sequence (DNA): TGTGCCAGCAGCTCCAATAGCGAAGAGACCCAGTACTTC. Its translation is CASSSNSEETQYF.

The V call is TRBV9, the J call TRBJ1-5; D is ambiguous. Germline V gene sequence: CDR1 SGDLS, CDR2 YYNGEE. The ends were cut back, 4 bases at V and 3 bases at J, with 8 bases in the middle. The CDR3 sequence is 13 residues long. DNA for the CDR3: TGTGCCAGCAGCCCCCAGGACAATCAGCCCCAGCATTTT. Its translation is CASSPQDNQPQHF.

This clonotype was recorded many times. Since no conserved phenylalanine or tryptophan closes the CDR3, a read error is the likely cause. The CDR3 bases are TGTGCCAGCAGTCGTGAGTTGCACACTGAAGCTTTCCTT. Residues: CASSRELHTEAFL. V is TRBV9 and J is TRBJ1-1; D remains unclear. The CDR3 sequence is 13 residues long. V was pared by 5 bases and J by 3 bases, with 11 bases between. The germline CDR1 and CDR2 sequences are SGDLS and YYNGEE.

In this sample, this clonotype turned up many times. The rearrangement joins TRBV4-3 to TRBJ2-7; 11 positions match TRBD1. This CDR3 has 15 residues. V was pared by 0 bases and J by 9 bases, with 7 bases of the junction left unmatched. From germline, CDR1 is LGHNA and CDR2 YSLEER. This CDR3 reads CASSQDGQGASRQYF. For the CDR3, the DNA is TGCGCCAGCAGCCAAGATGGACAGGGGGCAAGTAGGCAGTACTTC.

This clonotype was observed at least ten times. The J gene is TRBJ2-1, the V gene TRBV7-2; 13 bases agree with TRBD2. The germline gives CDR1 SGHTA, CDR2 FQGNSA. V lost 5 bases, J lost 3 bases, and 7 bases stayed unmatched. CDR3 length equals 17 residues. CDR3 residues: CASSTWTSGSFYNEQFF. DNA of the CDR3: TGTGCCAGCAGCACCTGGACTAGCGGGAGTTTCTACAATGAGCAGTTCTTC.

The genes are TRBV18 and TRBJ2-1; TRBD2 matches 15 bases. V shed 2 bases and J 9 bases; nucleotides not matched to a gene: 11. Per the germline V gene, CDR1 is KGHSH and CDR2 is LQKENI. The CDR3 consists of 18 residues. In DNA, the CDR3 is TGTGCCAGCTCACCAGGGGACATCGGGACTAGCGGGAGGCGTGAGCAGTTCTTC. Protein product: CASSPGDIGTSGRREQFF.

This clonotype was seen ten or more times. V usage is TRBV9 and J usage is TRBJ2-1; 8 bases fit TRBD2. Germline lookup yields CDR1 SGDLS and CDR2 YYNGEE. This CDR3 is 20 amino acids long. Trimming cost V 1 base and J 0 bases; bases outside gene matches: 15. The CDR3 loop is CASSVRSQSGRSGSYNEQFF. Written as DNA, the CDR3 is TGTGCCAGCAGCGTAAGGTCCCAGAGCGGGAGATCAGGCTCCTACAATGAGCAGTTCTTC.

The sample holds many counts of this clonotype. The J gene is TRBJ2-3, the V gene TRBV6-5; unclear D gene. Trimming stripped 2 bases from V and 2 bases from J, with 11 bases between. The germline V gene encodes CDR1 MNHEY and CDR2 SVGAGI. The CDR3 contains 15 residues. The CDR3 DNA sequence: TGTGCCAGCAGTTACCGCTTCCCGTCCACAGATACGCAGTATTTT. Translating it yields CASSYRFPSTDTQYF.

This chain joins TRBV6-2 or TRBV6-3 and TRBJ2-4; D unclear. The germline gives CDR1 MNHEY, CDR2 SVGEGT. The CDR3 is 17 amino acids. V was trimmed by 2 bases and J by 1 base, leaving 15 bases between them. The CDR3 sequence is CASSYHPRFKAKNIQYF. CDR3 coding DNA: TGTGCCAGCAGTTACCATCCTCGCTTTAAGGCCAAAAACATTCAGTACTTC.

This clonotype was observed at least ten times. This sequence joins TRBV6-2 or TRBV6-3 and TRBJ2-1, with 7 bases fitting TRBD1. V gave up 5 bases and J gave up 8 bases; unmatched junction bases: 15. This CDR3 comprises 16 residues. Germline CDR1 MNHEY, CDR2 SVGEGT. CDR3 bases: TGTGCCAGCAGTAAAAGACAGGGAGTCCGAAACGATGAGCAGTTCTTC. Protein sequence: CASSKRQGVRNDEQFF.

This clonotype appeared many times. The genes are TRBV7-9 and TRBJ1-3, with 7 bases fitting TRBD1. The CDR3 totals 16 residues. CDR1 is SEHNR and CDR2 is FQNEAQ in the germline V gene (reference sequence). J gave up 6 bases and V 5 bases, and 13 bases lay outside the gene matches. The CDR3 loop reads CASSPKRPGTENTIYF. The DNA for the CDR3 is TGTGCCAGCAGCCCCAAGAGGCCCGGGACAGAAAACACCATATATTTT.

The table lists this clonotype with many counts. The chain has TRBV28 and TRBJ2-7; TRBD1 matches 11 bases. Germline trimming cut 6 bases from V and 0 bases from J; bases unmatched to any gene: 1. The CDR3 totals 14 residues. The germline CDR1 and CDR2 sequences are MDHEN and SYDVKM. CDR3 protein: CASRGTGGSYEQYF. For the CDR3, the DNA is TGTGCCAGCAGAGGGACAGGGGGCTCCTACGAGCAGTACTTC.

This clonotype occurred many times. The V and J genes are TRBV6-5 and TRBJ1-6, with D possibly being TRBD1 (6 bases). The CDR3 consists of 15 residues. Looked up from germline, CDR1 is MNHEY and CDR2 is SVGAGI. Trimming cost V 5 bases and J 7 bases, with 15 bases left between them. In DNA, the CDR3 is TGTGCCAGCAGTGATTCACAGGGTTCCAATTCACCCCTCCACTTT. Translation: CASSDSQGSNSPLHF.

The genes are TRBV7-2 and TRBJ1-6, with unresolved D. This CDR3 has 14 amino acids. The germline V gene encodes CDR1 SGHTA and CDR2 FQGNSA. The ends were cut back, 5 bases at V and 7 bases at J, with 12 bases in the middle. CDR3 sequence: CASSQQPGNSPLHF. CDR3 DNA: TGTGCCAGCAGCCAACAACCTGGGAATTCACCCCTCCACTTT.

This clonotype showed up many times. The gene calls are TRBV15 and TRBJ2-1; D gene ambiguous. V lost 1 base and J 10 bases, leaving 11 bases between the germline ends. This CDR3 has 13 amino acids. The germline V gene has CDR1 LNHNV and CDR2 YYDKDF (reference sequence). Here the CDR3 reads CATSRGSEKEQFF. The DNA of the CDR3 is TGTGCCACCAGCAGAGGGTCTGAAAAAGAGCAGTTCTTC.

This clonotype was counted many times. The gene calls are TRBV5-4 and TRBJ1-6, with 7 bases lining up with TRBD1. The length of the CDR3 is 15 residues. CDR1 and CDR2 from the germline V gene are SGHNT and YYREEE (reference sequence). With 0 bases clipped from V and 7 bases from J, the junction kept 4 bases outside the gene matches. CDR3 DNA sequence: TGTGCCAGCAGCTTGGTCAGGGGGGTAAATTCACCCCTCCACTTT. Its protein is CASSLVRGVNSPLHF.

This rearrangement joins TRBV9 to TRBJ2-3; no definite D call. The CDR3 runs 12 residues. The V end lost 0 bases, the J end lost 5 bases, and 4 bases lay between the germline ends. Germline assignment: CDR1 SGDLS and CDR2 YYNGEE. The CDR3 loop reads CASSVGEDTQYF. CDR3 nucleotide sequence: TGTGCCAGCAGCGTAGGTGAAGATACGCAGTATTTT.